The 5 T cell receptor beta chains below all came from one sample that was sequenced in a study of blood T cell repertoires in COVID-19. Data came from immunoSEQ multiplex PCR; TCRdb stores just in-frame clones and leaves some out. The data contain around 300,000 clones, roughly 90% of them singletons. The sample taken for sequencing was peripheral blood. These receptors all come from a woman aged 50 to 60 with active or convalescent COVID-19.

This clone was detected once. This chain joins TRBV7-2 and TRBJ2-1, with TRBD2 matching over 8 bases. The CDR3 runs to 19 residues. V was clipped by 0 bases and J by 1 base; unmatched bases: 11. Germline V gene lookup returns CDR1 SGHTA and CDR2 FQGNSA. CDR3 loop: CASSLAVGAGVRSYNEQFF. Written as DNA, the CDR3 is TGTGCCAGCAGCTTAGCGGTCGGAGCGGGAGTTCGATCCTACAATGAGCAGTTCTTC.

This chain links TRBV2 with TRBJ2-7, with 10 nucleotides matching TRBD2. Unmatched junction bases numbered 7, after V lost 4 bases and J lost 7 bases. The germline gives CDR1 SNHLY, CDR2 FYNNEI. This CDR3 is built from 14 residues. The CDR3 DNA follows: TGTGCCAGCAGTGGGGAAAGGACTAGCGGTGAGCAGTACTTC. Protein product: CASSGERTSGEQYF.

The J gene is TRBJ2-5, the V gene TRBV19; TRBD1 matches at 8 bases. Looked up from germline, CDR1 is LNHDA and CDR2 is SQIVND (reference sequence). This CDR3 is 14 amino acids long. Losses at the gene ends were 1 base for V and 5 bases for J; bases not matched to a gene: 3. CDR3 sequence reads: CASSIGQGAETQYF. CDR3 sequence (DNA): TGTGCCAGTAGTATAGGGCAGGGGGCGGAGACCCAGTACTTC.

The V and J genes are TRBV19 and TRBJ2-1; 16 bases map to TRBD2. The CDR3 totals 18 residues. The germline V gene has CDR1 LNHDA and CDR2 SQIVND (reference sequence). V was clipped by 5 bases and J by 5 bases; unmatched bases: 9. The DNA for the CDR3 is TGTGCCAGTAGTCGAAGGGGACTAGCGGGGGGGCCTGACAATGAGCAGTTCTTC. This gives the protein CASSRRGLAGGPDNEQFF.

This CDR3 reads CASSEGDRKKLFF. The CDR3 DNA is TGTGCCAGCAGTGAGGGGGACAGGAAGAAACTGTTTTTT. The chain couples TRBV2 to TRBJ1-4; 8 bases map to TRBD1. Germline assignment: CDR1 SNHLY and CDR2 FYNNEI. V shed 3 bases, J shed 11 bases, and the junction held 5 bases outside the gene matches. The CDR3 runs 13 residues.